The rows below give T cell receptor beta chains drawn from one sample of a study of early T cells in non-severe SARS-CoV-2 infection. TCRdb called the 5' RACE reads again in MiXCR, with one record for every CDR3 protein. The sample carries roughly 80,000 distinct CDR3 sequences, around 5.6% recorded once. The sample comprised whole blood. Receptors originate from an adult who was a healthcare worker with PCR-confirmed SARS-CoV-2 infection or an uninfected control (not recorded which). The CDR3 runs from the conserved cysteine through the conserved F or W. D genes are given only for firm matches. The size field is filled for only some rows; it gives once, few, many or a size class.

clone size: many
CDR3 length: 14
V gene: TRBV11-2
D gene: TRBD1
J gene: TRBJ2-7
CDR3 DNA: TGTGCCAGCAGCTTATCGGGACAGGGTTACGAGCAGTACTTC
CDR3 protein: CASSLSGQGYEQYF

clone size: many
CDR3 length: 12
V gene: TRBV6-6
D gene: NA
J gene: TRBJ2-1
CDR3 DNA: TGTGCCAGCAGTTTGGGAGTCGATGAGCAGTTCTTC
CDR3 protein: CASSLGVDEQFF

clone size: few
CDR3 length: 13
V gene: TRBV29-1
D gene: TRBD1
J gene: TRBJ1-5
CDR3 DNA: TGCAGCGTTGGACAGGGGTATGGACAGCCCCAGCATTTT
CDR3 protein: CSVGQGYGQPQHF

clone size: few
CDR3 length: 16
V gene: TRBV12-3/TRBV12-4
D gene: NA
J gene: TRBJ2-1
CDR3 DNA: TGTGCCAGCAGCTCTGGATCAGGGCAGGGGTACAATGAGCAGTTCTTC
CDR3 protein: CASSSGSGQGYNEQFF

clone size: many
CDR3 length: 15
V gene: TRBV20-1
D gene: NA
J gene: TRBJ2-1
CDR3 DNA: TGCAGTGCCCCGAGTTTAGGGCAGCTTAACAATGAGCAGTTCTTC
CDR3 protein: CSAPSLGQLNNEQFF

clone size: NA
CDR3 length: 17
V gene: TRBV28
D gene: TRBD1
J gene: TRBJ2-2
CDR3 DNA: TGTGCCAGCCGCACCTCACAGGGGTCGCGAGTGGGCGGGGAGCTGTTTTTT
CDR3 protein: CASRTSQGSRVGGELFF

clone size: many
CDR3 length: 14
V gene: TRBV6-5
D gene: NA
J gene: TRBJ2-3
CDR3 DNA: TGTGCCAGCAGACGGGAGTTCAGCACAGATACGCAGTATTTT
CDR3 protein: CASRREFSTDTQYF

clone size: NA
CDR3 length: 20
V gene: TRBV6-5
D gene: TRBD1
J gene: TRBJ1-1
CDR3 DNA: TGTGCCAGCAGTTACTCAATCCCGGGACAGGTGGACTTCCGGGGTTCTGAAGCTTTCTTT
CDR3 protein: CASSYSIPGQVDFRGSEAFF

clone size: few
CDR3 length: 19
V gene: TRBV11-2
D gene: NA
J gene: TRBJ2-7
CDR3 DNA: TGTGCCAGCAGCTCGGGACTGGGCAAGCGTGACATTAGCTCCTACGAGCAGTACTTC
CDR3 protein: CASSSGLGKRDISSYEQYF

clone size: NA
CDR3 length: 16
V gene: TRBV5-5
D gene: TRBD1
J gene: TRBJ2-7
CDR3 DNA: TGTGCCAGCAGCTTCGGCTCCGGGACAGCAGACTACGAGCAGTACTTC
CDR3 protein: CASSFGSGTADYEQYF

clone size: NA
CDR3 length: 15
V gene: TRBV27
D gene: TRBD2
J gene: TRBJ2-5
CDR3 DNA: TGTGCCAGCAGCCAACTAGCGGGAGGGCAAGAGACCCAGGACTTC
CDR3 protein: CASSQLAGGQETQDF

clone size: NA
CDR3 length: 16
V gene: TRBV9
D gene: TRBD2
J gene: TRBJ2-3
CDR3 DNA: TGTGCCAGCAGCGTCCATGGCGGGAGTGGCGCAGATACGCAGTATTTT
CDR3 protein: CASSVHGGSGADTQYF

clone size: few
CDR3 length: 16
V gene: TRBV14
D gene: NA
J gene: TRBJ2-1
CDR3 DNA: TGTGCCAGCAGCCAAGATGGCACAGGTAATTTCTATGAGCAGTTCTTC
CDR3 protein: CASSQDGTGNFYEQFF

clone size: NA
CDR3 length: 12
V gene: TRBV20-1
D gene: TRBD2
J gene: TRBJ2-5
CDR3 DNA: TGCAGTGCTAGCGGGGGGGAAGAGACCCAGTACTTC
CDR3 protein: CSASGGEETQYF

clone size: NA
CDR3 length: 17
V gene: TRBV21-1
D gene: NA
J gene: TRBJ2-7
CDR3 DNA: TGTGCCAGCAGCAATCACAGGGGAAATTCACGTTCCTACGAGCAGTACTTC
CDR3 protein: CASSNHRGNSRSYEQYF

clone size: NA
CDR3 length: 17
V gene: TRBV7-2
D gene: TRBD2
J gene: TRBJ2-1
CDR3 DNA: TGTGCCAGCAGCTTAGGAAGACTAGCGGGAGGGCTTCGTGAGCAGTTCTTC
CDR3 protein: CASSLGRLAGGLREQFF

clone size: few
CDR3 length: 13
V gene: TRBV12-3/TRBV12-4
D gene: NA
J gene: TRBJ2-5
CDR3 DNA: TGTGCCAGCAGGGCCGCCGTACAAGAGACCCAGTACTTC
CDR3 protein: CASRAAVQETQYF

clone size: NA
CDR3 length: 14
V gene: TRBV5-1
D gene: NA
J gene: TRBJ2-7
CDR3 DNA: TGCGCCAGCAGCTTGGATCGCCCTAGCAGGGAGCAGTACTTC
CDR3 protein: CASSLDRPSREQYF

clone size: many
CDR3 length: 14
V gene: TRBV12-3/TRBV12-4
D gene: NA
J gene: TRBJ2-7
CDR3 DNA: TGTGCCAGCAGTCGGACGGAGGGAGCCTACGAGCAGTACTTC
CDR3 protein: CASSRTEGAYEQYF

clone size: few
CDR3 length: 13
V gene: TRBV18
D gene: NA
J gene: TRBJ2-5
CDR3 DNA: TGTGCCAGCTCACCGCACCAGGAAGAGACCCAGTACTTC
CDR3 protein: CASSPHQEETQYF

clone size: many
CDR3 length: 15
V gene: TRBV5-6
D gene: TRBD2
J gene: TRBJ2-1
CDR3 DNA: TGTGCCAGCAGCTTAAAAGAGACTAGCGGCGATGAGCAGTTCTTC
CDR3 protein: CASSLKETSGDEQFF

clone size: medium-sized
CDR3 length: 16
V gene: TRBV25-1
D gene: TRBD1
J gene: TRBJ2-1
CDR3 DNA: TGTGCCAGCAGTGTTCCGGGACAGGGGAGAGACAATGAGCAGTTCTTC
CDR3 protein: CASSVPGQGRDNEQFF

clone size: many
CDR3 length: 13
V gene: TRBV28
D gene: NA
J gene: TRBJ1-2
CDR3 DNA: TGTGCCAGCAGTAAACCAGATAACTATGGCTACACCTTC
CDR3 protein: CASSKPDNYGYTF

clone size: NA
CDR3 length: 14
V gene: TRBV29-1
D gene: NA
J gene: TRBJ2-3
CDR3 DNA: TGCAGCGTTGAAGGGGCGGGTAGCACAGATACGCAGTATTTT
CDR3 protein: CSVEGAGSTDTQYF

clone size: many
CDR3 length: 12
V gene: TRBV20-1
D gene: NA
J gene: TRBJ2-7
CDR3 DNA: TGCAGTGCTAGCGGGGGCTGGTACGAGCAGTACTTC
CDR3 protein: CSASGGWYEQYF

clone size: many
CDR3 length: 15
V gene: TRBV12-3/TRBV12-4
D gene: TRBD1
J gene: TRBJ1-4
CDR3 DNA: TGTGCCAGCACCCCAGCGGACAGGGATCAGGAAAAACTGTTTTTT
CDR3 protein: CASTPADRDQEKLFF

clone size: NA
CDR3 length: 18
V gene: TRBV6-1
D gene: NA
J gene: TRBJ1-5
CDR3 DNA: TGTGCCAGCAGTGAAGCCGTAACAGCAAAGGGCTATAATCAGCCCCAGCATTTT
CDR3 protein: CASSEAVTAKGYNQPQHF

clone size: many
CDR3 length: 13
V gene: TRBV9
D gene: NA
J gene: TRBJ2-3
CDR3 DNA: TGTGCCAGCAGCGTAGATGCGCCAGATACGCAGTATTTT
CDR3 protein: CASSVDAPDTQYF

clone size: few
CDR3 length: 14
V gene: TRBV30
D gene: TRBD1
J gene: TRBJ2-5
CDR3 DNA: TGTGCCTGGGATCGACAGGGGAACCAAGAGACCCAGTACTTC
CDR3 protein: CAWDRQGNQETQYF

clone size: few
CDR3 length: 15
V gene: TRBV6-2/TRBV6-3
D gene: NA
J gene: TRBJ2-1
CDR3 DNA: TGTGCCAGCAGCCGAAGCGGGTTCTCCTACAATGAGCAGTTCTTC
CDR3 protein: CASSRSGFSYNEQFF

clone size: many
CDR3 length: 14
V gene: TRBV5-1
D gene: NA
J gene: TRBJ1-1
CDR3 DNA: TGCGCCAGCAGCGGGAACGACCTCTACACTGAAGCTTTCTTT
CDR3 protein: CASSGNDLYTEAFF

clone size: few
CDR3 length: 12
V gene: TRBV11-2
D gene: NA
J gene: TRBJ2-3
CDR3 DNA: TGTGTCAGCAGCTTAGTTGCGGATACGCAGTATTTT
CDR3 protein: CVSSLVADTQYF

clone size: many
CDR3 length: 16
V gene: TRBV4-3
D gene: NA
J gene: TRBJ1-6
CDR3 DNA: TGCGCCAGCAGCCAAGATTTTAGGGACGGATATTCACCCCTCCACTTT
CDR3 protein: CASSQDFRDGYSPLHF

clone size: NA
CDR3 length: 15
V gene: TRBV19
D gene: NA
J gene: TRBJ2-2
CDR3 DNA: TGTGCCAGTACCGCGGGACAGAAAGAAACCGGGGAGCTGTTTTTT
CDR3 protein: CASTAGQKETGELFF

clone size: many
CDR3 length: 15
V gene: TRBV6-1
D gene: TRBD1
J gene: TRBJ2-7
CDR3 DNA: TGTGCCAGCAGTCCGGGACAGGGATATTCCTACGAGCAGTACTTC
CDR3 protein: CASSPGQGYSYEQYF

clone size: many
CDR3 length: 14
V gene: TRBV5-1
D gene: NA
J gene: TRBJ1-1
CDR3 DNA: TGCGCCAGCAGCCCCGGGACACTCAACACTGAAGCTTTCTTT
CDR3 protein: CASSPGTLNTEAFF

clone size: few
CDR3 length: 16
V gene: TRBV5-4
D gene: NA
J gene: TRBJ1-6
CDR3 DNA: TGTGCCAGCAGCTTGGACTCGAGTCTGGGGGATTCACCCCTCCACTTT
CDR3 protein: CASSLDSSLGDSPLHF

clone size: many
CDR3 length: 16
V gene: TRBV3-1
D gene: TRBD2
J gene: TRBJ2-7
CDR3 DNA: TGTGCCAGCAGCCGCGGGGGACTAGCGAACTCCTACGAGCAGTACTTC
CDR3 protein: CASSRGGLANSYEQYF

clone size: NA
CDR3 length: 15
V gene: TRBV12-3/TRBV12-4
D gene: NA
J gene: TRBJ1-1
CDR3 DNA: TGTGCCAGCAGTCCCGATCTGGGGGGCCATACTGAAGCTTTCTTT
CDR3 protein: CASSPDLGGHTEAFF

clone size: many
CDR3 length: 15
V gene: TRBV5-4
D gene: NA
J gene: TRBJ1-1
CDR3 DNA: TGTGCCAGCAGCTTGGAGTTGTCGACGACGACTGAAGCTTTCTTT
CDR3 protein: CASSLELSTTTEAFF

clone size: NA
CDR3 length: 12
V gene: TRBV12-3/TRBV12-4
D gene: NA
J gene: TRBJ2-7
CDR3 DNA: TGTGCCAGCAGTTTCTACTTATACGAGCAGTACTTC
CDR3 protein: CASSFYLYEQYF

clone size: many
CDR3 length: 15
V gene: TRBV24-1
D gene: NA
J gene: TRBJ2-2
CDR3 DNA: TGTGCCACCAGTGCCCTCTCGTTGAACACCGGGGAGCTGTTTTTT
CDR3 protein: CATSALSLNTGELFF

clone size: many
CDR3 length: 14
V gene: TRBV5-1
D gene: NA
J gene: TRBJ2-7
CDR3 DNA: TGCGCCAGCAGCGCGGCCGGGACCTCCTACGAGCAGTACTTC
CDR3 protein: CASSAAGTSYEQYF

clone size: few
CDR3 length: 11
V gene: TRBV10-3
D gene: NA
J gene: TRBJ2-5
CDR3 DNA: TGTGCCATCAGGGAAGAAGAGACCCAGTACTTC
CDR3 protein: CAIREEETQYF

clone size: NA
CDR3 length: 14
V gene: TRBV6-5
D gene: NA
J gene: TRBJ2-1
CDR3 DNA: TGTGCCAGCAGTTACGACAGATGGAACAATGAGCAGTTCTTC
CDR3 protein: CASSYDRWNNEQFF

clone size: many
CDR3 length: 15
V gene: TRBV3-1
D gene: NA
J gene: TRBJ1-2
CDR3 DNA: TGTGCCAGCAGCCGCTCGCAGTGGATGAACTATGGCTACACCTTC
CDR3 protein: CASSRSQWMNYGYTF

clone size: many
CDR3 length: 14
V gene: TRBV19
D gene: TRBD1
J gene: TRBJ1-2
CDR3 DNA: TGTGCCAGTAGTCCGCCGGGACAGAACTATGGCTACACCTTC
CDR3 protein: CASSPPGQNYGYTF

clone size: few
CDR3 length: 13
V gene: TRBV20-1
D gene: NA
J gene: TRBJ1-4
CDR3 DNA: TGCAGTGCTAGAGATGGCCGTAATGAAAAACTGTTTTTT
CDR3 protein: CSARDGRNEKLFF

clone size: many
CDR3 length: 14
V gene: TRBV12-5
D gene: TRBD1
J gene: TRBJ1-1
CDR3 DNA: TGTGCTAGTGGTAGGACAGGAGAGAACACTGAAGCTTTCTTT
CDR3 protein: CASGRTGENTEAFF

clone size: NA
CDR3 length: 13
V gene: TRBV27
D gene: NA
J gene: TRBJ1-5
CDR3 DNA: TGTGCCAGCAGTTTTGCGTTCAATCAGCCCCAGCATTTT
CDR3 protein: CASSFAFNQPQHF

clone size: many
CDR3 length: 13
V gene: TRBV28
D gene: NA
J gene: TRBJ1-3
CDR3 DNA: TGTGCCAGCAGTCCTATAGGCACTCGCACCATATATTTT
CDR3 protein: CASSPIGTRTIYF

clone size: many
CDR3 length: 18
V gene: TRBV28
D gene: TRBD1
J gene: TRBJ2-5
CDR3 DNA: TGTGCCAGCAGTTTCCCGACCCAGACAGGGAGAACCGAAGAGACCCAGTACTTC
CDR3 protein: CASSFPTQTGRTEETQYF

clone size: many
CDR3 length: 15
V gene: TRBV19
D gene: NA
J gene: TRBJ1-5
CDR3 DNA: TGTGCCAGTAGTCCCCAGGGGATGCGCAATCAGCCCCAGCATTTT
CDR3 protein: CASSPQGMRNQPQHF